What follows are 22 T cell receptor beta chains derived from one specimen sequenced in a study of T cell changes during pregnancy in multiple sclerosis. Clones were read by immunoSEQ multiplex PCR, and TCRdb kept only the in-frame ones, dropping some. Among more than 45,000 clones, 90% to 95% were seen once, and the ten largest hold around 0.6%. The specimen comprised CD4+ T cells from peripheral blood mononuclear cells, sampled in the second trimester of pregnancy. Receptors were obtained from a female donor with multiple sclerosis, enrolled in a pregnancy study.

The chain is built from TRBV7-2 and TRBJ1-4; D remains unclear. Germline V gene lookup returns CDR1 SGHTA and CDR2 FQGNSA. This CDR3 has 15 residues. Trimming left V 1 base short and J 10 bases short, with 16 bases between. The CDR3 DNA follows: TGTGCCAGCAGCTTAGGGCTCTCGGGTCGGGGAAAACTGTTTTTT. Its translation is CASSLGLSGRGKLFF.

The chain carries TRBV7-2 and TRBJ1-1, with a tentative D call TRBD1 (5 bases). Trimming stripped 5 bases from V and 3 bases from J, with 10 bases between. This CDR3 is 13 amino acids long. In germline, CDR1 is SGHTA, CDR2 FQGNSA. The CDR3, as DNA: TGTGCCAGCAGCCGCCGGGGGGACACTGAAGCTTTCTTT. Its translation: CASSRRGDTEAFF.

The V call is TRBV4-2, the J call TRBJ1-2, with a possible D match to TRBD1 (6 bases). The germline V and J ends were trimmed by 0 bases and 6 bases, with 11 bases remaining between them. Germline V gene lookup returns CDR1 LGHNA and CDR2 YNFKEQ. The CDR3 contains 14 residues. The CDR3 loop is CASSQERQENGYTF. As DNA, the CDR3 is TGTGCCAGCAGCCAAGAGCGACAGGAGAATGGCTACACCTTC.

The V gene is TRBV30, the J gene TRBJ2-1; D is possibly TRBD2 (7 bases). Germline values: CDR1 GTSNPN, CDR2 SVGIG (reference sequence). This CDR3 is built from 15 residues. V lost 5 bases and J 8 bases, leaving 22 bases between the germline ends. The CDR3 loop is CAWGERWGGWDEQFF. CDR3 DNA sequence: TGTGCCTGGGGGGAGAGGTGGGGGGGCTGGGATGAGCAGTTCTTC. The full variable domain, completed using reference TRBV30 and TRBJ2-1, is SQTIHQWPATLVQPVGSPLSLECTVEGTSNPNLYWYRQAAGRGLQLLFYSVGIGQISSEVPQNLSASRPQDRQFILSSKKLLLSDSGFYLCAWGERWGGWDEQFFGPGTRLTVL.

This chain links TRBV29-1 with TRBJ2-7; 9 bases line up with TRBD2. There are 15 residues in the CDR3. CDR1 is SQVTM, CDR2 ANQGSEA, per germline. The V gene end was trimmed by 3 bases and the J gene end by 0 bases; junction bases not matched to a gene: 6. CDR3 amino acids: CSVDAGGHGSYEQYF. CDR3 nucleotide sequence: TGCAGCGTTGATGCGGGGGGGCACGGCTCCTACGAGCAGTACTTC.

The V gene is TRBV2, the J gene TRBJ2-7, with 7 bases aligning to TRBD2. V shed 9 bases and J 7 bases; nucleotides not matched to a gene: 9. In germline, CDR1 is SNHLY, CDR2 FYNNEI. The CDR3 covers 12 residues. The CDR3 DNA sequence: TGTGCCAGAAACAGCGGGGCTACGGAGCAGTACTTC. It translates to CARNSGATEQYF.

The chain uses TRBV5-4 and TRBJ2-5; 8 nucleotides line up with TRBD2. The V and J ends lost 1 base and 4 bases, in that order; junction bases with no gene match: 6. Germline V gene lookup returns CDR1 SGHNT and CDR2 YYREEE (reference sequence). This CDR3 spans 15 amino acids. CDR3 sequence: CASSLRSGGRETQYF. CDR3 nucleotides: TGTGCCAGCAGCTTGCGGTCGGGGGGGCGAGAGACCCAGTACTTC.

This rearrangement joins TRBV19 to TRBJ2-7, with TRBD1 identical over 7 bases. There are 16 residues in the CDR3. Germline loops: CDR1 LNHDA, CDR2 SQIVND (reference sequence). With V trimmed by 6 bases and J by 2 bases, 13 bases remained unmatched. The CDR3 nucleotides are TGTGCCAGTAGCTGGCGGGTGAGGGGGCTTCCCTACGAGCAGTACTTC. It specifies CASSWRVRGLPYEQYF. Drawing the rest from reference TRBV19 and TRBJ2-7, the complete variable domain is DGGITQSPKYLFRKEGQNVTLSCEQNLNHDAMYWYRQDPGQGLRLIYYSQIVNDFQKGDIAEGYSVSREKKESFPLTVTSAQKNPTAFYLCASSWRVRGLPYEQYFGPGTRLTVT.

The gene calls are TRBV7-6 and TRBJ2-5, with 9 positions matching TRBD1. In germline, CDR1 is SGHVS, CDR2 FNYEAQ. The trim removed 4 bases at V and 4 bases at J, leaving 4 bases unmatched. The length of the CDR3 is 14 residues. In DNA form, the CDR3 reads TGTGCCAGCAGCTCACCGGACAGGGGAGAGACCCAGTACTTC. This sequence encodes CASSSPDRGETQYF.

The chain is built from TRBV30 and TRBJ1-5, with D tentatively TRBD1 (6 bases). This CDR3 comprises 14 residues. Per the germline V gene, CDR1 is GTSNPN and CDR2 is SVGIG (reference sequence). V was clipped by 0 bases and J by 4 bases, with 10 bases between them. CDR3 DNA sequence: TGTGCCTGGAGTGTGGCAGGGGTAAATCAGCCCCAGCATTTT. Encoded protein: CAWSVAGVNQPQHF. Full variable domain (rest looked up from reference TRBV30 and TRBJ1-5): SQTIHQWPATLVQPVGSPLSLECTVEGTSNPNLYWYRQAAGRGLQLLFYSVGIGQISSEVPQNLSASRPQDRQFILSSKKLLLSDSGFYLCAWSVAGVNQPQHFGDGTRLSIL.

In DNA form, the CDR3 reads TGCGCCAGCAGCCGCCGGATGGACCCAGGGCGTAGGAACATTCAGTACTTC. Encoded protein: CASSRRMDPGRRNIQYF. This chain joins TRBV5-1 and TRBJ2-4; D possibly corresponds to TRBD1 (5 bases). The CDR3 spans 17 residues. Per germline, CDR1 SGHRS and CDR2 YFSETQ. The V end lost 4 bases, the J end lost 7 bases, and 24 bases lay between the germline ends.

The chain joins TRBV7-2 to TRBJ2-7; the D is unclear. This CDR3 has 13 amino acids. Per the germline V gene, CDR1 is SGHTA and CDR2 is FQGNSA. V dropped 1 base and J dropped 7 bases, with 11 bases sitting between them. The CDR3 DNA sequence: TGTGCCAGCAGCTTAGTCGAGGATTTTGAGCAGTACTTC. The encoded protein is CASSLVEDFEQYF.

The V gene is TRBV12-5, the J gene TRBJ2-2, with 13 bases lining up with TRBD2. Germline V gene data show CDR1 as LGHNT and CDR2 as FRNRAP. V was clipped by 0 bases and J by 3 bases; unmatched bases: 10. The CDR3 totals 20 residues. The CDR3: CASGLVVGRLAGGHTGELFF. The CDR3, as DNA: TGTGCTAGTGGTTTGGTAGTGGGGAGACTAGCGGGGGGCCACACCGGGGAGCTGTTTTTT.

The rearrangement joins TRBV5-1 to TRBJ1-1; TRBD1 agrees at 8 bases. With V trimmed by 0 bases and J by 5 bases, 6 bases remained unmatched. Germline CDR1 is SGHRS and CDR2 is YFSETQ. The CDR3 runs 15 residues. This CDR3 reads CASSLEDRAWTEAFF. DNA of the CDR3: TGCGCCAGCAGCTTGGAGGACAGGGCGTGGACTGAAGCTTTCTTT.

V is TRBV6-4 and J is TRBJ2-3; the match to TRBD2 covers 10 bases. Trimming cost V 4 bases and J 4 bases; bases outside gene matches: 5. Germline CDR1 is MRHNA and CDR2 is SNTAGT. CDR3 size: 15 residues. The CDR3 spells CASSAAGGFADTQYF. In nucleotides, the CDR3 is TGTGCCAGCAGTGCAGCGGGGGGGTTCGCAGATACGCAGTATTTT.

For this clone: A junction boundary mismatches the germline segment, possibly from a read error. The V gene is TRBV4-1, the J gene TRBJ1-2; D is perhaps TRBD1 (5 bases). Germline V gene sequence: CDR1 MGHRA, CDR2 YSYEKL. This CDR3 has 13 residues. CDR3 protein: CASGHPLGHGYTF. In DNA form, the CDR3 reads TGCGCCAGCGGCCATCCCCTGGGGCATGGCTACACCTTC.

V is TRBV27 and J is TRBJ1-6, with D unclear. V lost 5 bases to trimming and J lost 9 bases, with 8 bases between them. This CDR3 is built from 12 residues. Germline CDR1 and CDR2: MNHEY and SMNVEV (reference sequence). The CDR3 is CASSPSTSPLHF. CDR3 coding DNA: TGTGCCAGCAGTCCCAGTACTTCACCCCTCCACTTT.

The CDR3 sequence: CASSLTPSGELFF. The CDR3, as DNA: TGTGCCAGCAGCTTAACACCTAGCGGGGAGCTGTTTTTT. The rearrangement joins TRBV7-3 to TRBJ2-2, with unresolved D. V was trimmed by 0 bases and J by 7 bases, leaving 6 bases between them. Germline V gives CDR1 SGHTA, CDR2 FQGTGA. The CDR3 has 13 residues. Variable domain in full (rest from reference TRBV7-3 and TRBJ2-2): GAGVSQTPSNKVTEKGKYVELRCDPISGHTALYWYRQSLGQGPEFLIYFQGTGAADDSGLPNDRFFAVRPEGSVSTLKIQRTERGDSAVYLCASSLTPSGELFFGEGSRLTVL.

V and J are TRBV29-1 and TRBJ2-1; 8 bases match TRBD1. The ends lost 8 bases at V and 6 bases at J; junction bases unmatched: 3. CDR3 length: 11 amino acids. Germline V gene lookup returns CDR1 SQVTM and CDR2 ANQGSEA. For the CDR3, the DNA is TGCAGCTCCGGACAGGGCAATGAGCAGTTCTTC. This encodes CSSGQGNEQFF.

This chain connects TRBV7-2 to TRBJ2-2, with D perhaps matching TRBD1 (6 bases). The CDR3 is 16 amino acids. Trimming took off 6 bases at V and 3 bases at J, with 17 bases between the two ends. The germline gives CDR1 SGHTA, CDR2 FQGNSA. CDR3 nucleotides: TGTGCCAGCAGGGGCGGGTGGGGGCCGGACACCGGGGAGCTGTTTTTT. Protein sequence: CASRGGWGPDTGELFF.

The CDR3 loop reads CASSLQVNTEAFF. DNA of the CDR3: TGTGCCAGCAGTCTACAGGTGAACACTGAAGCTTTCTTT. The rearrangement joins TRBV6-4 to TRBJ1-1; D might be TRBD1 (5 bases). Germline lookup yields CDR1 MRHNA and CDR2 SNTAGT. Trimming removed 5 bases at V and 0 bases at J, with 7 bases between. The CDR3 spans 13 residues.

The chain links TRBV5-5 to TRBJ1-2, with 9 bases that match TRBD1. The junction had 8 bases not matched to a gene; V was cut back by 0 bases and J by 8 bases. From germline, CDR1 is SGHKS and CDR2 YYEKEE (reference sequence). The length of the CDR3 is 15 residues. The CDR3 spells CASSLVRDRAGGYTF. CDR3 in DNA: TGTGCCAGCAGCTTGGTACGGGACAGGGCCGGGGGCTACACCTTC.